This T cell receptor (beta chain) is drawn from a study of blood T cell repertoires in COVID-19. Study at large: Specimens from acute and convalescent COVID-19 originated in the United States, Italy and Spain. The analysed material was cDNA or gDNA that came from T cells, B-cell-depleted T cells, or PBMCs.

Germline V gene data show CDR1 as SGHVS and CDR2 as FQNEAQ. V was pared by 8 bases and J by 8 bases, with 18 bases between. The CDR3 totals 13 residues. Original processing notes: Estimation of nucleated cell counts relied on the amplification of reference gene primers. Libraries were prepared by immunoSEQ multiplex PCR; TCRdb keeps only in-frame clonotypes and omits some of them. That table furnishes V, J and clone size, whereas the DNA furnished D and trimming. Of a few hundred thousand clones listed, 88% are singletons. The sequence derives from a woman aged 40 to 49 who had recovered from COVID-19. The sequenced sample was peripheral blood. The rearrangement joins TRBV7-8 to TRBJ1-2; D is uncertain. CDR3 sequence reads: CASYPRPSGGYTF. As DNA, the CDR3 is TGTGCCAGCTACCCGCGGCCTTCGGGAGGCTACACCTTC. Filled out from reference TRBV7-8 and TRBJ1-2, the complete variable domain reads GAGVSQSPRYKVAKRGQDVALRCDPISGHVSLFWYQQALGQGPEFLTYFQNEAQLDKSGLPSDRFFAERPEGSVSTLKIQRTQQEDSAVYLCASYPRPSGGYTFGSGTRLTVV.